This TCR beta chain was identified during a study of blood T cell repertoires in COVID-19. The V gene lost 5 bases and the J gene lost 5 bases, with 11 bases spanning the gap. Germline values: CDR1 SGHNT, CDR2 YYREEE (reference sequence). The length of the CDR3 is 13 residues. Per the original data handling: Estimation of nucleated cell counts was performed using reference gene primer amplification. Clones were read by immunoSEQ multiplex PCR, and TCRdb kept only the in-frame ones, dropping some. The DNA was the basis for D and trimming; V, J and clone size are from that table. This table holds roughly 150,000 clones, more than 70% found once.

The TCR originated in a woman in her 70s who had recovered from COVID-19. Sequenced: peripheral blood. This chain links TRBV5-4 with TRBJ2-1; D call uncertain. In nucleotides, the CDR3 is TGTGCCAGCAGGACCGGGTCCCACAATGAGCAGTTCTTC. It specifies CASRTGSHNEQFF.